What follows describes a single T cell receptor (beta chain). Its cognate antigen is unknown. Read data end 3 residues before the CDR3 end; the end is taken from the germline J gene. This entry is derived from a study of Tregs in tolerant kidney transplant recipients. Turning to the study itself: The nonmyeloablative bone marrow transplants came from related graft donors, with transient mixed chimerism.

The study's findings and limits: Donor-specific Treg expansion exceeded global Treg expansion in tolerant patients, suggesting antigen drive.

The CDR3 has 15 residues. From germline, CDR1 is LNHDA and CDR2 SQIVND (reference sequence). This table comes from immunoSEQ multiplex PCR, and its TCRdb copy is limited to in-frame clones, with some not included. This repertoire includes about 52,000 clones. Unstimulated regulatory T cells (CD4+CD25+CD127-), CD4+CD25- non-regulatory cells, CD4 and CD8 cells were FACS-sorted from thawed PBMCs. The clonotype comes from a human donor who received a combined kidney and bone marrow transplant. This specimen was CD4+ T cells from blood, taken before the transplant. This chain links TRBV19 with TRBJ1-1; 9 nucleotides align to TRBD1. The CDR3 bases that were read are TGTGCCAGTAGTACTCCGAAGGGACAGGGAGTAGAT. It translates to CASSTPKGQGVD. The complete CDR3 sequence is CASSTPKGQGVDAFF.